This note documents a single T cell receptor beta chain sequence. Sequencing used immunoSEQ multiplex PCR; TCRdb keeps in-frame clones, though not all of them. The sample carries fewer than 25,000 clones, 75% to 85% recorded once. Trimming removed 2 bases from V and 2 bases from J; junction bases left unmatched: 3. Germline V gene lookup returns CDR1 LNHDA and CDR2 SQIVND (reference sequence). This CDR3 spans 15 amino acids. These data come from a study of OX40 agonist ivuxolimab in advanced cancers. Study in general: Subjects had a mean age of around 60 years, with a range of about 23 to 90; approximately 83% were male.

This receptor was taken from an adult with an advanced solid tumor such as melanoma, head and neck, liver or kidney cancer. The chain is built from TRBV19 and TRBJ2-5; TRBD1 matches 9 bases. Sequenced material: CD4+ or CD8+ T cells sorted from blood, taken in a trial of the OX40 agonist ivuxolimab. The CDR3 DNA is TGTGCCAGTAGTATAACAGGGGGCATACAAGAGACCCAGTACTTC. Translation: CASSITGGIQETQYF.